This T cell receptor (beta chain) originates from a study of blood T cell repertoires in COVID-19. Background on the study: Samples came from the United States, Italy and Spain, spanning acute and convalescent COVID-19.

The repertoire was sequenced with immunoSEQ multiplex PCR; TCRdb's copy has only in-frame clones and lacks some. The sample consists of under 300,000 clones, approximately 82% of them appearing once. The CDR3 length is 14 residues. Germline V gene data show CDR1 as MNHEY and CDR2 as SMNVEV (reference sequence). J lost 7 bases, V lost 6 bases, and 11 bases had no gene match. Sample: peripheral blood. This chain joins TRBV27 and TRBJ1-2; TRBD1 matches at 7 bases. The sequence was collected from a middle-aged man who had recovered from COVID-19. DNA for the CDR3: TGTGCCAGCAGATGGGACAGAGGGAACGGTGGCTACACCTTC. Its translation: CASRWDRGNGGYTF.